These 32 T cell receptor beta chains were sequenced from one sample in a study of cytomegalovirus exposure and HLA in healthy donors. The PCR contained 60 Vbeta and 13 Jbeta primers. Profiling relied on immunoSEQ multiplex PCR, and the TCRdb table lists in-frame clones only, not all of them. This sample has around 100,000 clones, with around 60% found just once. Sequenced sample: PBMCs. The receptors here all came from a human donor in good health.

The chain is built from TRBV7-9 and TRBJ2-3, with TRBD2 matching over 11 bases. Germline V gene sequence: CDR1 SEHNR, CDR2 FQNEAQ (reference sequence). The CDR3 consists of 16 residues. V was clipped by 1 base and J by 2 bases; unmatched bases: 2. The CDR3 loop reads CASSLVGLADTDTQYF. The CDR3 DNA is TGTGCCAGCAGCTTAGTGGGACTAGCGGACACAGATACGCAGTATTTT.

V is TRBV6-1 and J is TRBJ2-7, with D possibly TRBD2 on 7 matching bases. The length of the CDR3 is 15 residues. Germline V gene sequence: CDR1 MNHNS, CDR2 SASEGT. V lost 3 bases to trimming and J lost 0 bases, with 12 bases between them. In DNA form, the CDR3 reads TGTGCCAGCAGTGACCAGGCGGGGGCCTCCTACGAGCAGTACTTC. Its translation is CASSDQAGASYEQYF.

The gene calls are TRBV19 and TRBJ2-7; TRBD1 might be the D (5 bases). V lost 8 bases and J lost 2, with 16 bases in between. This CDR3 comprises 14 residues. The germline gives CDR1 LNHDA, CDR2 SQIVND (reference sequence). CDR3 nucleotide sequence: TGTGCCAGTCAACAACGGGCAGGGACCTACGAGCAGTACTTC. This sequence encodes CASQQRAGTYEQYF.

V gene TRBV6-1 combines with J gene TRBJ1-1, with D unresolved. V was pared by 7 bases and J by 4 bases, with 16 bases between. There are 14 residues in the CDR3. Germline V CDR1 and CDR2: MNHNS, SASEGT. In DNA, the CDR3 is TGTGCCAGCAAGATACTGGAGGAAAGCACTGAAGCTTTCTTT. This codes for CASKILEESTEAFF.

The CDR3 reads CASGLGRLAENEQFF. CDR3 DNA: TGTGCTAGTGGTTTGGGACGACTAGCCGAAAATGAGCAGTTCTTC. The V gene is TRBV12-5, the J gene TRBJ2-1; the match to TRBD2 covers 7 bases. Germline loops: CDR1 LGHNT, CDR2 FRNRAP. The CDR3 is 15 amino acids. V shed 1 base and J 7 bases; nucleotides not matched to a gene: 7.

This clone appeared once. The rearrangement joins TRBV7-6 to TRBJ2-1, with D possibly TRBD1 on 6 matching bases. CDR1 and CDR2 from the germline V gene are SGHVS and FNYEAQ. The germline V and J ends were trimmed by 5 bases and 14 bases, with 19 bases remaining between them. The CDR3 consists of 13 residues. This CDR3 is CASSPRERTAEFF. CDR3 nucleotides: TGTGCCAGCAGCCCGAGGGAACGGACAGCGGAGTTCTTC.

CDR3 sequence: CSVSPAGGQDTQYF. DNA for the CDR3: TGCAGCGTTTCCCCAGCGGGAGGACAAGATACGCAGTATTTT. The gene calls are TRBV29-1 and TRBJ2-3; 9 nucleotides agree with TRBD2. Germline assignment: CDR1 SQVTM and CDR2 ANQGSEA. With V trimmed by 5 bases and J by 5 bases, 8 bases remained unmatched. The CDR3 spans 14 residues.

The chain employs TRBV5-1 and TRBJ2-1; D is unresolved. There are 14 residues in the CDR3. Per germline, CDR1 SGHRS and CDR2 YFSETQ. Trimming stripped 0 bases from V and 2 bases from J, with 6 bases between. The CDR3: CASSLGQTYNEQFF. CDR3 coding DNA: TGCGCCAGCAGCTTGGGGCAGACCTACAATGAGCAGTTCTTC.

The chain recombines TRBV28 with TRBJ1-4, with D tentatively TRBD1 (6 bases). V lost 7 bases and J lost 8, with 17 bases in between. The CDR3 has 14 residues. Germline assignment: CDR1 MDHEN and CDR2 SYDVKM. CDR3 protein: CASKKITGWEKLFF. The DNA of the CDR3 is TGTGCCAGCAAAAAGATTACAGGGTGGGAAAAACTGTTTTTT.

The chain uses TRBV11-2 and TRBJ2-5, with 8 bases matching TRBD1. Per germline, CDR1 SGHAT and CDR2 FQNNGV. V trimming: 5 bases; J trimming: 5 bases; junction bases outside the gene matches: 10. The CDR3 loop spans 15 amino acids. CDR3: CASSLLGDRWETQYF. In nucleotides, the CDR3 is TGTGCCAGCAGCCTGTTAGGGGACAGGTGGGAGACCCAGTACTTC.

This sequence joins TRBV5-6 and TRBJ2-7; D is unresolved. Germline values: CDR1 SGHDT, CDR2 YYEEEE. This CDR3 spans 14 amino acids. Trimming cost V 0 bases and J 4 bases, with 11 bases left between them. DNA of the CDR3: TGTGCCAGCAGCTTGGTCCGGGTTGAGTACGAGCAGTACTTC. This encodes CASSLVRVEYEQYF.

This clone was recorded a few times. This chain uses TRBV5-4 with TRBJ2-1; perhaps TRBD1 as D (6 bases). Trimming stripped 2 bases from V and 7 bases from J, with 13 bases between. The CDR3 runs 14 residues. CDR1 and CDR2 from the germline V gene are SGHNT and YYREEE (reference sequence). The CDR3 bases are TGTGCCAGCAGCTTACGAGGGGGTATTAATGAGCAGTTCTTC. Protein: CASSLRGGINEQFF.

In its sample, this clone was seen a few times. The V gene is TRBV29-1, the J gene TRBJ2-7; TRBD2 aligns across 13 bases. The CDR3 is 14 amino acids. Germline CDR1 and CDR2: SQVTM and ANQGSEA. Trimming removed 7 bases from V and 6 bases from J; junction bases left unmatched: 9. The DNA of the CDR3 is TGCAGCGCTACGGGACTAGCGGGATTCGGCGAGCAGTACTTC. It translates to CSATGLAGFGEQYF.

The chain combines TRBV19 with TRBJ1-1; perhaps TRBD1 as D (5 bases). This CDR3 comprises 13 residues. CDR1 and CDR2 (germline): LNHDA, SQIVND (reference sequence). Trimming removed 11 bases at V and 3 bases at J, with 16 bases between. The CDR3 is CAASPGLHTEAFF. The CDR3 coding sequence is TGTGCCGCATCACCGGGACTGCACACTGAAGCTTTCTTT.

This chain joins TRBV7-9 and TRBJ1-1; no definite D call. CDR3 size: 12 residues. V was cut by 1 base and J by 8 bases, with 8 bases left in between. Germline V gene data show CDR1 as SEHNR and CDR2 as FQNEAQ (reference sequence). The DNA of the CDR3 is TGTGCCAGCAGCTTAGGAGAGGTAGAAGCTTTCTTT. Translation gives CASSLGEVEAFF.

This sequence joins TRBV28 and TRBJ2-7; D is ambiguous. This CDR3 has 12 amino acids. The germline V gene has CDR1 MDHEN and CDR2 SYDVKM. Trimming removed 7 bases from V and 0 bases from J, with 7 bases in between. In DNA, the CDR3 is TGTGCCAGCACATCCAGCTCCTACGAGCAGTACTTC. Protein sequence: CASTSSSYEQYF.

Regarding this clone: Other DNA sequences in the sample encode the same CDR3. The gene calls are TRBV28 and TRBJ2-1, with D maybe TRBD1 (5 bases). V was trimmed by 5 bases and J by 7 bases, leaving 9 bases between them. The CDR3 covers 12 residues. CDR1 and CDR2 from the germline V gene are MDHEN and SYDVKM. The CDR3 loop reads CASSLRQNEQFF. DNA for the CDR3: TGTGCCAGCAGTCTCCGACAGAATGAGCAGTTCTTC. The entire variable domain, with the rest obtained from reference TRBV28 and TRBJ2-1, is as follows: DVKVTQSSRYLVKRTGEKVFLECVQDMDHENMFWYRQDPGLGLRLIYFSYDVKMKEKGDIPEGYSVSREKKERFSLILESASTNQTSMYLCASSLRQNEQFFGPGTRLTVL.

This chain joins TRBV28 and TRBJ1-2; 9 bases are a match to TRBD1. The V gene's germline CDR1 is MDHEN and CDR2 SYDVKM. The V segment lost 10 bases and the J segment 7 bases; nucleotides outside the gene matches: 10. The CDR3 spans 13 residues. CDR3 coding DNA: TGTGCCATAGAACCAGGGGACAGGGTTGGCTACACCTTC. Protein product: CAIEPGDRVGYTF.

The rearrangement joins TRBV27 to TRBJ2-1, with TRBD2 matching over 14 bases. Per germline, CDR1 MNHEY and CDR2 SMNVEV (reference sequence). This CDR3 region has 15 residues. The V and J ends lost 3 bases and 7 bases, in that order; junction bases with no gene match: 2. CDR3 DNA: TGTGCCAGCAGTTTCGGGACTAGCGGGAGAAATGAGCAGTTCTTC. Its protein is CASSFGTSGRNEQFF.

The rearrangement links TRBV5-1 to TRBJ1-5, with 10 bases matching TRBD1. Looked up from germline, CDR1 is SGHRS and CDR2 is YFSETQ. CDR3 length: 15 amino acids. V lost 4 bases and J lost 3; bases outside the gene matches: 4. Here the CDR3 reads CASSRGTGDNQPQHF. DNA of the CDR3: TGCGCCAGCAGCCGCGGGACAGGGGACAATCAGCCCCAGCATTTT.

This clone has a handful of counts. CDR3 region: CASSQDSGTSGRIMSTDTQYF. The CDR3 nucleotides are TGTGCCAGCAGCCAAGATTCCGGGACTAGCGGGAGGATTATGAGCACAGATACGCAGTATTTT. The V and J genes are TRBV14 and TRBJ2-3; 15 bases line up with TRBD2. Germline loops: CDR1 SGHDN, CDR2 FVKESK. The CDR3 extends over 21 amino acids. The V and J ends lost 0 bases and 0 bases, in that order; junction bases with no gene match: 10.

There are a few counts of this clone. The chain couples TRBV6-1 to TRBJ1-5; TRBD1 is a possible D gene (6 bases). Trimming removed 6 bases at V and 4 bases at J, with 16 bases between. From germline, CDR1 is MNHNS and CDR2 SASEGT. CDR3 length: 15 amino acids. As DNA, the CDR3 is TGTGCCAGCAGGGAATTAGACAGGCCAAATCAGCCCCAGCATTTT. It is translated as CASRELDRPNQPQHF.

The gene calls are TRBV5-1 and TRBJ2-1; 8 bases fit TRBD1. The germline V gene has CDR1 SGHRS and CDR2 YFSETQ. The CDR3 extends over 15 amino acids. V lost 6 bases and J lost 5; bases outside the gene matches: 10. Here the CDR3 reads CASNGGQELHNEQFF. The CDR3 bases are TGCGCCAGCAATGGGGGACAGGAACTGCACAATGAGCAGTTCTTC.

The rearrangement uses TRBV7-9 and TRBJ1-3; 7 nucleotides align to TRBD1. CDR3 size: 17 residues. V trimming: 5 bases; J trimming: 0 bases; junction bases outside the gene matches: 10. Germline V gene lookup returns CDR1 SEHNR and CDR2 FQNEAQ (reference sequence). Here the CDR3 reads CASSHHGDSISGNTIYF. CDR3 coding DNA: TGTGCCAGCAGCCACCATGGGGACAGTATCTCTGGAAACACCATATATTTT.

V usage is TRBV4-1 and J usage is TRBJ2-3, with TRBD2 identical over 8 bases. This CDR3 has 16 residues. Per the germline V gene, CDR1 is MGHRA and CDR2 is YSYEKL. Trimming at V came to 1 base and at J to 1 base, leaving 4 bases not matched to a gene. Here the CDR3 DNA reads TGCGCCAGCAGCCAAGGCGCAGCGGGAGGCACAGATACGCAGTATTTT. Its protein product is CASSQGAAGGTDTQYF.

V usage is TRBV18 and J usage is TRBJ2-7; D not certain. This CDR3 contains 15 residues. The ends were cut back, 2 bases at V and 5 bases at J, with 16 bases in the middle. Germline CDR1 reads KGHSH; CDR2 reads LQKENI. The CDR3 nucleotides read TGTGCCAGCTCACCATGGCTACCTAAGCGCCACGAGCAGTACTTC. This encodes CASSPWLPKRHEQYF.

The J gene is TRBJ2-7, the V gene TRBV28; D remains unclear. The ends were cut back, 4 bases at V and 1 base at J, with 20 bases in the middle. This CDR3 region has 17 residues. CDR1 and CDR2 (germline): MDHEN, SYDVKM. In DNA, the CDR3 is TGTGCCAGCAGTTCCCGCGGAGTTGGGTCTAGGTCCTACGAGCAGTACTTC. It translates to CASSSRGVGSRSYEQYF.

The chain couples TRBV29-1 to TRBJ1-1; no firm D call. Germline-derived CDR1 and CDR2 are SQVTM and ANQGSEA. Trimming pared 7 bases from V and 8 bases from J, leaving 11 bases between. This CDR3 comprises 10 residues. The CDR3 loop reads CSAYGREAFF. CDR3 in DNA: TGCAGCGCATATGGGAGGGAAGCTTTCTTT.

In this sample, this clone turned up a few times. This chain links TRBV6-5 with TRBJ1-1; D is undetermined. V lost 2 bases, J lost 1 base, and 8 bases lay in between. Germline CDR1 reads MNHEY; CDR2 reads SVGAGI. The CDR3 sequence is 14 residues long. Here the CDR3 reads CASSYLTENTEAFF. Here the CDR3 DNA reads TGTGCCAGCAGTTACCTAACTGAGAACACTGAAGCTTTCTTT.

The rearrangement uses TRBV9 and TRBJ1-5, with D maybe TRBD1 (5 bases). CDR1 SGDLS and CDR2 YYNGEE come from the germline V gene. Trimming removed 4 bases from V and 0 bases from J, with 11 bases in between. The CDR3 contains 15 residues. The CDR3 nucleotides read TGTGCCAGCAGCCCCCGGGGGGATAGCAATCAGCCCCAGCATTTT. Encoded protein: CASSPRGDSNQPQHF. Complete variable domain (other parts from reference TRBV9 and TRBJ1-5): DSGVTQTPKHLITATGQRVTLRCSPRSGDLSVYWYQQSLDQGLQFLIQYYNGEERAKGNILERFSAQQFPDLHSELNLSSLELGDSALYFCASSPRGDSNQPQHFGDGTRLSIL.

This chain uses TRBV4-1 with TRBJ1-4; no clear D gene. Trimming shortened V by 1 base and J by 6 bases, and 12 bases separated the two germline ends. Germline V CDR1 and CDR2: MGHRA, YSYEKL. The CDR3 consists of 15 residues. CDR3 sequence reads: CASSQGWGGYEKLFF. The CDR3 DNA is TGCGCCAGCAGCCAAGGTTGGGGAGGTTATGAAAAACTGTTTTTT.

CDR3 DNA: TGCAGCGTTTACAGGGCGGGAGTTCAGGATACGCAGTATTTT. Its protein is CSVYRAGVQDTQYF. The rearrangement uses TRBV29-1 and TRBJ2-3; a weak D match, TRBD2 (7 bases). There are 14 residues in the CDR3. The V gene lost 5 bases and the J gene lost 6 bases, with 18 bases spanning the gap. From germline, CDR1 is SQVTM and CDR2 ANQGSEA.